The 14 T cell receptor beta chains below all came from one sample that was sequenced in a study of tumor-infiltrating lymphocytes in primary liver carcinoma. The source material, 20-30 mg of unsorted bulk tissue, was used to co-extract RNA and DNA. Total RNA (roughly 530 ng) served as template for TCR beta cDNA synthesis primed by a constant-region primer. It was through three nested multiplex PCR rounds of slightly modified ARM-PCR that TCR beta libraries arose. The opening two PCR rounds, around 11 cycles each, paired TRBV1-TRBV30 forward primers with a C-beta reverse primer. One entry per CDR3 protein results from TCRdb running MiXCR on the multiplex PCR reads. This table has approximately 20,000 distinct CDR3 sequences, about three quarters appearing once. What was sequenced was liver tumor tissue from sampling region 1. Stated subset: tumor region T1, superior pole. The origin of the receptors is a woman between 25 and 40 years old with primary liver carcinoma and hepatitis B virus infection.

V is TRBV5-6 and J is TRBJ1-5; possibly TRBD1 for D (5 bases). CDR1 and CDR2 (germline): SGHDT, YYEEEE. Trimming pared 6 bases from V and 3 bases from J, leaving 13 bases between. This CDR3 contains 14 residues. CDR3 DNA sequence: TGTGCCAGCAACACAAGGGGCAACAATCAGCCCCAGCATTTT. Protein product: CASNTRGNNQPQHF.

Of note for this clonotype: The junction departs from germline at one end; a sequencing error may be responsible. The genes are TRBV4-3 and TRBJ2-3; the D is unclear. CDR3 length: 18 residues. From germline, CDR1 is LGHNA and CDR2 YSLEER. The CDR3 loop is CASSQSVWLCDPDDTQYF. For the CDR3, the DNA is TGCGCCAGTAGCCAGTCGGTCTGGCTGTGTGATCCCGACGATACGCAGTATTTT.

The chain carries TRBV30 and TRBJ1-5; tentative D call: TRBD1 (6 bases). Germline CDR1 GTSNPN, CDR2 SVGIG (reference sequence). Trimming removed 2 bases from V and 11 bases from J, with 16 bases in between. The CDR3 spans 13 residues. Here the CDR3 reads CAWSPGAGESQHF. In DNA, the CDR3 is TGTGCCTGGAGTCCGGGGGCGGGAGAGTCCCAGCATTTT. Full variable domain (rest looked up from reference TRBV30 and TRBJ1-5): SQTIHQWPATLVQPVGSPLSLECTVEGTSNPNLYWYRQAAGRGLQLLFYSVGIGQISSEVPQNLSASRPQDRQFILSSKKLLLSDSGFYLCAWSPGAGESQHFGDGTRLSIL.

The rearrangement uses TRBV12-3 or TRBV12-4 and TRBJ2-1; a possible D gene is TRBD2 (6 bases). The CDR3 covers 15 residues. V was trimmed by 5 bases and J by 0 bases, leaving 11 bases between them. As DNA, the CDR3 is TGTGCCAGCAGTATTAGCGGAAGCTCCTACAATGAGCAGTTCTTC. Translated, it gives CASSISGSSYNEQFF.

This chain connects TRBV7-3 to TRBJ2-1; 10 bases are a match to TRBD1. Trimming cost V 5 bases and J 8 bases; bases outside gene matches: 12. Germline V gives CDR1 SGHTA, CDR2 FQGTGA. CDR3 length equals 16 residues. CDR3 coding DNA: TGTGCCAGCAGCATACAAAGGGGACAGGGGAACCATGAGCAGTTCTTC. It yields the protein CASSIQRGQGNHEQFF.

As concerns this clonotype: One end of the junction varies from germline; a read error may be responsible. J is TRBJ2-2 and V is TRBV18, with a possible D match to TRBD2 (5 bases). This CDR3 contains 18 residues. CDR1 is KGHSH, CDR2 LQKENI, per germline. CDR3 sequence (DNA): TGTGACAGCTCACCACCGATGCTAGCCGCAACGAACACCGGGGAGCTGCTTTTT. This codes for CDSSPPMLAATNTGELLF.

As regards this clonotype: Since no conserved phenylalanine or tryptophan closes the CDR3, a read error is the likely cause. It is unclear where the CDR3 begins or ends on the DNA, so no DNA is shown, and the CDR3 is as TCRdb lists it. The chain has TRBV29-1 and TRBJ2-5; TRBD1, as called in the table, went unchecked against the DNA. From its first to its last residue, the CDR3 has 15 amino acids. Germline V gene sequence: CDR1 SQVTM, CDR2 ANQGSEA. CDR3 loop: CSVEIGRGVRETRYS.

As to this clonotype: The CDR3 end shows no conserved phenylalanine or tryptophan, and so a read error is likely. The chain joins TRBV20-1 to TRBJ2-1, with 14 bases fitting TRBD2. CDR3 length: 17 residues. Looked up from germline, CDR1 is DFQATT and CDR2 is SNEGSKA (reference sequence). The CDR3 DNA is TGCAGTGCTGGAGACTCACGGGGGACTAGCGGGAGCTATGAGCAGTTCTTA. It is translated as CSAGDSRGTSGSYEQFL.

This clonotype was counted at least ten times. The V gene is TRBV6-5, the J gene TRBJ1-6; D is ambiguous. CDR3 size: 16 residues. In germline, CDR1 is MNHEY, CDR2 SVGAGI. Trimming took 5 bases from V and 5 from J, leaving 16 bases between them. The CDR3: CASSKQSAIHNSPLHF. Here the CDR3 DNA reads TGTGCCAGCAGTAAGCAGTCTGCCATACATAATTCACCCCTCCACTTT.

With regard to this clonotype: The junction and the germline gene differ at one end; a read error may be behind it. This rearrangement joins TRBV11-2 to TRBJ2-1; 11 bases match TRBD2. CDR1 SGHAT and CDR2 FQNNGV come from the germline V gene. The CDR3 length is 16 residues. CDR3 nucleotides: TGTGTCAGCAGCACCTCTCTAGCGGGGGGATACAATGGGCAGTTCTTC. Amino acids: CVSSTSLAGGYNGQFF.

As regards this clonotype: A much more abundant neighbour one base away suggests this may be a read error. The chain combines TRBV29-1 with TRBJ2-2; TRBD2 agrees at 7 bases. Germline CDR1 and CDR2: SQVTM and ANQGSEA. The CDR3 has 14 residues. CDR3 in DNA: TGCAGCCTTGAAGAAGGCGGGGGAACCGGGGAGCTGTTTTTT. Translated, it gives CSLEEGGGTGELFF.

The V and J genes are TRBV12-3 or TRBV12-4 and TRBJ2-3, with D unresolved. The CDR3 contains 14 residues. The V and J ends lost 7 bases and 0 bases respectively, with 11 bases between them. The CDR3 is CASNFGRSTDTQYF. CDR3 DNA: TGTGCCAGCAATTTTGGTCGTAGCACAGATACGCAGTATTTT.

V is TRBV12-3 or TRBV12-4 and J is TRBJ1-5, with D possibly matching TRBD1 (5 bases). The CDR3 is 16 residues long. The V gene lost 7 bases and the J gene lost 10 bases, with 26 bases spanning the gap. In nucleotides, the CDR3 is TGTGCCAGCATCCGATTAGAAACGGGGACCGATCGACCCCAGCATTTT. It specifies CASIRLETGTDRPQHF.

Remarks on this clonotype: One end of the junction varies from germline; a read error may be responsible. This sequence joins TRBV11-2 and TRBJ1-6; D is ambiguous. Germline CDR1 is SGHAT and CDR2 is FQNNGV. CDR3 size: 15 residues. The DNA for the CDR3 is TGTGTCAGCCCCATCACCCAGGTGACTAATTCACCGCTCCACTTT. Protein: CVSPITQVTNSPLHF.